This passage covers 13 T cell receptor beta chains from one sample sequenced in a study of blood T cell repertoires in COVID-19. Here immunoSEQ multiplex PCR was the method, and the copy in TCRdb shows in-frame clones only, minus some. The sample consists of a few hundred thousand clones, approximately 90% of them appearing once. Sequences were obtained from PBMCs or T cells enriched from blood (not recorded which). All receptors derive from a young man who had recovered from COVID-19.

The rearrangement uses TRBV21-1 and TRBJ2-3; TRBD2, as called in the table, went unchecked against the DNA. TRBV21-1 is termed a pseudogene. The CDR3 loop spans 16 amino acids. CDR3 amino acids: CAKRETSGPQGDTQYF. DNA of the CDR3: TGTGCCAAAAGGGAGACTAGCGGGCCCCAGGGGGATACGCAGTATTTT.

V gene TRBV7-2 combines with J gene TRBJ2-7, with no clear D. Germline lookup yields CDR1 SGHTA and CDR2 FQGNSA. V lost 1 base to trimming and J lost 3 bases, with 10 bases between them. The CDR3 contains 14 residues. CDR3 bases: TGTGCCAGCAGCTTAGGGCTCGGGTACTACGAGCAGTACTTC. As protein: CASSLGLGYYEQYF.

This clone was recorded only once. The rearrangement links TRBV28 to TRBJ1-2, with D maybe TRBD1 (6 bases). Per germline, CDR1 MDHEN and CDR2 SYDVKM. The CDR3 is 14 amino acids. Trimming removed 4 bases at V and 2 bases at J, with 11 bases between. CDR3 in DNA: TGTGCCAGCAGTTCAACAGGGCCCAACTATGGCTACACCTTC. Its protein product is CASSSTGPNYGYTF.

V and J are TRBV6-2 or TRBV6-3 and TRBJ2-1; perhaps TRBD2 as D (5 bases). This CDR3 has 16 residues. V was shortened by 0 bases and J by 4 bases, with 13 bases between the two germline ends. Germline CDR1 and CDR2: MNHEY and SVGEGT. The CDR3 loop reads CASSYSKRTLYNEQFF. The CDR3 DNA is TGTGCCAGCAGTTACTCGAAGCGGACCCTATACAATGAGCAGTTCTTC.

The chain has TRBV6-5 and TRBJ1-6, with TRBD1 matching 8 bases. V trimming: 8 bases; J trimming: 8 bases; junction bases outside the gene matches: 5. CDR3 length: 13 residues. From germline, CDR1 is MNHEY and CDR2 SVGAGI. Here the CDR3 DNA reads TGTGCCAGCCGGGACAGGATTTATTCACCCCTCCACTTT. Its translation is CASRDRIYSPLHF.

This clone showed up just a few times. This chain joins TRBV10-3 and TRBJ1-1; D remains unclear. The CDR3 is made up of 16 amino acids. Germline loops: CDR1 ENHRY, CDR2 SYGVKD. V was trimmed by 4 bases and J by 0 bases, leaving 15 bases between them. The CDR3 here is CAISGVSRVMNTEAFF. The CDR3 nucleotides read TGTGCCATCAGTGGAGTTTCGCGAGTTATGAACACTGAAGCTTTCTTT.

The chain is built from TRBV7-2 and TRBJ1-1; a possible D gene is TRBD1 (5 bases). The V end lost 2 bases, the J end lost 5 bases, and 9 bases lay between the germline ends. The CDR3 is 13 residues long. Germline V lookup: CDR1 SGHTA, CDR2 FQGNSA. The CDR3 DNA sequence: TGTGCCAGCAGCTTAAACGGGGGGACTGAAGCTTTCTTT. As protein: CASSLNGGTEAFF.

This rearrangement joins TRBV30 to TRBJ2-7; 10 bases are shared with TRBD1. Germline CDR1 reads GTSNPN; CDR2 reads SVGIG (reference sequence). The ends lost 1 base at V and 2 bases at J; junction bases unmatched: 5. CDR3 length equals 15 residues. The CDR3 DNA is TGTGCCTGGAGTGGGGGGGGACAGGGGACCTACGAGCAGTACTTC. Amino acids: CAWSGGGQGTYEQYF.

The V call is TRBV6-5, the J call TRBJ1-1, with D possibly TRBD1 on 6 matching bases. V was shortened by 7 bases and J by 3 bases, with 18 bases between the two germline ends. The CDR3 sequence is 15 residues long. In germline, CDR1 is MNHEY, CDR2 SVGAGI. The CDR3, as DNA: TGTGCCAGCAAACCCTGGACAGCTTCGGACACTGAAGCTTTCTTT. Translating gives CASKPWTASDTEAFF.

The chain carries TRBV27 and TRBJ2-3; TRBD1 might be the D (6 bases). CDR1 and CDR2 (germline): MNHEY, SMNVEV (reference sequence). V was shortened by 3 bases and J by 6 bases, with 16 bases between the two germline ends. The CDR3 loop spans 15 amino acids. The CDR3 DNA reads as TGTGCCAGCAGTTTGGGACAAATCCACAGTGATACGCAGTATTTT. This sequence encodes CASSLGQIHSDTQYF.

The CDR3 sequence is CASSCGTVNPKENSPLHF. The CDR3, as DNA: TGTGCCAGCAGCTGCGGGACAGTAAATCCGAAGGAGAATTCACCCCTCCACTTT. The V and J genes are TRBV21-1 and TRBJ1-6; TRBD1, the D gene given by the table, was not confirmed from the DNA. TRBV21-1 is termed a pseudogene. This CDR3 has 18 residues.

The chain carries TRBV24-1 and TRBJ1-5, with TRBD1 identical over 7 bases. With V trimmed by 4 bases and J by 4 bases, 3 bases remained unmatched. Germline V gene lookup returns CDR1 KGHDR and CDR2 SFDVKD. The CDR3 spans 14 residues. CDR3 in amino acids: CATSDPGQNQPQHF. CDR3 sequence (DNA): TGTGCCACCAGTGACCCGGGACAGAATCAGCCCCAGCATTTT.

The V and J genes are TRBV18 and TRBJ2-3; 7 nucleotides align to TRBD2. Germline trimming cut 3 bases from V and 3 bases from J; bases unmatched to any gene: 9. CDR1 is KGHSH, CDR2 LQKENI, per germline. The CDR3 spans 16 residues. For the CDR3, the DNA is TGTGCCAGCTCACCCCAAGCGGGACTCGAGACAGATACGCAGTATTTT. Translating it yields CASSPQAGLETDTQYF.